This T cell receptor beta chain emerged from a study of T cell repertoires in cytomegalovirus infection. On the study more broadly: Shared public TCR beta signatures pointed to both CMV infection and a matching HLA type. General study points: Cumulated frequencies of public TCR beta families served to identify carriers of CMV plus the relevant HLA.

With regard to this clonotype: What it binds is not known.

TCRdb re-called the reads through MiXCR, storing one row per CDR3 protein. The data hold approximately 70,000 distinct CDR3 sequences, with around 21% observed a single time. Trimming pared 7 bases from V and 6 bases from J, leaving 17 bases between. This CDR3 is built from 14 residues. Per germline, CDR1 MDHEN and CDR2 SYDVKM. The sample was PBMCs, sequenced either directly or after in vitro stimulation (not recorded which). This receptor was obtained from a human donor in good health (CMV status not recorded). Some clones in this sample may be carry-over from other donors' samples. The chain couples TRBV28 to TRBJ2-3; tentatively, D is TRBD2 (6 bases). CDR3: CASTRLGPVDTQYF. CDR3 coding DNA: TGTGCCAGCACCCGACTAGGGCCCGTGGATACGCAGTATTTT. The full variable domain, rest sourced from reference TRBV28 and TRBJ2-3, is DVKVTQSSRYLVKRTGEKVFLECVQDMDHENMFWYRQDPGLGLRLIYFSYDVKMKEKGDIPEGYSVSREKKERFSLILESASTNQTSMYLCASTRLGPVDTQYFGPGTRLTVL.